The 32 T cell receptor beta chains listed next were all sequenced from one sample in a study of shared clonotypes between healthy human individuals. Clones were sequenced by immunoSEQ multiplex PCR, and TCRdb holds only the in-frame ones, with some missing. The sample has about 2.4 million clones, roughly 92% seen once. The sequencing sample was made of naive CD4+ T cells sorted from blood. As to subset: CD45RA+ positively selected. The receptors originated from a man between 18 and 35 years old in good health.

The chain employs TRBV5-6 and TRBJ1-4; the D is unclear. Trimming took 0 bases from V and 4 from J, leaving 7 bases between them. This CDR3 contains 14 residues. Germline CDR1 SGHDT, CDR2 YYEEEE. Written as DNA, the CDR3 is TGTGCCAGCAGCTTGGCCAGTGTTAATGAAAAACTGTTTTTT. Translating gives CASSLASVNEKLFF.

The rearrangement joins TRBV5-4 to TRBJ1-2, with D hard to call. CDR3 length equals 13 residues. V lost 3 bases, J lost 4 bases, and 10 bases lay in between. The germline V gene encodes CDR1 SGHNT and CDR2 YYREEE (reference sequence). The CDR3 region is CASSSGQLYGYTF. CDR3 sequence (DNA): TGTGCCAGCAGCTCCGGGCAGCTCTATGGCTACACCTTC. Full variable domain (remainder filled in from reference TRBV5-4 and TRBJ1-2): ETGVTQSPTHLIKTRGQQVTLRCSSQSGHNTVSWYQQALGQGPQFIFQYYREEENGRGNFPPRFSGLQFPNYSSELNVNALELDDSALYLCASSSGQLYGYTFGSGTRLTVV.

This clone was observed once. This chain connects TRBV2 to TRBJ2-2; possible D gene TRBD2, 6 bases. The germline V gene encodes CDR1 SNHLY and CDR2 FYNNEI. The CDR3 covers 14 residues. Trimming removed 5 bases from V and 3 bases from J, with 10 bases in between. In DNA form, the CDR3 reads TGTGCCAGCAGTAAGGAGGGGTACACCGGGGAGCTGTTTTTT. It yields the protein CASSKEGYTGELFF.

This chain joins TRBV25-1 and TRBJ2-1; 10 bases match TRBD2. This CDR3 has 16 amino acids. With V trimmed by 2 bases and J by 3 bases, 4 bases remained unmatched. CDR1 MGHDK and CDR2 SYGVNS come from the germline V gene. Written as DNA, the CDR3 is TGTGCCAGCAGTGAAACAAGCGGGGGGGGCTACAATGAGCAGTTCTTC. Residues: CASSETSGGGYNEQFF. Complete variable domain (other parts from reference TRBV25-1 and TRBJ2-1): EADIYQTPRYLVIGTGKKITLECSQTMGHDKMYWYQQDPGMELHLIHYSYGVNSTEKGDLSSESTVSRIRTEHFPLTLESARPSHTSQYLCASSETSGGGYNEQFFGPGTRLTVL.

The chain is built from TRBV9 and TRBJ2-1; D not certain. V shed 4 bases and J shed 6 bases, with 11 bases lying between them. CDR3 size: 13 residues. Germline loops: CDR1 SGDLS, CDR2 YYNGEE. The CDR3 region has the DNA TGTGCCAGCAGCCCCAGTGTAGCCAATGAGCAGTTCTTC. This translates into CASSPSVANEQFF.

The chain is built from TRBV5-1 and TRBJ2-1; D unresolved. V gave up 4 bases and J gave up 7 bases, with 9 bases separating them. Per germline, CDR1 SGHRS and CDR2 YFSETQ. The length of the CDR3 is 12 residues. The CDR3 loop reads CASSQSWNEQFF. The CDR3 region has the DNA TGCGCCAGCAGCCAGTCATGGAATGAGCAGTTCTTC.

This clone was observed a handful of times. This chain connects TRBV5-1 to TRBJ1-4; D might be TRBD1 (6 bases). The CDR3 runs 13 residues. CDR1 is SGHRS, CDR2 YFSETQ, per germline. Trimming left V 4 bases short and J 8 bases short, with 12 bases between. The CDR3 reads CASSRDMEEKLFF. In nucleotides, the CDR3 is TGCGCCAGCAGCCGGGACATGGAAGAAAAACTGTTTTTT.

This sequence joins TRBV28 and TRBJ2-1; 7 bases are a match to TRBD2. In germline, CDR1 is MDHEN, CDR2 SYDVKM. The J segment lost 4 bases and the V segment lost 3 bases, leaving 6 bases of the junction unmatched. The CDR3 length is 15 residues. The chain's CDR3 is CASSLASGNYNEQFF. The CDR3 nucleotides read TGTGCCAGCAGTTTGGCTAGCGGAAATTACAATGAGCAGTTCTTC.

The chain employs TRBV30 and TRBJ2-7; no definite D call. The length of the CDR3 is 13 residues. V lost 3 bases, J lost 2 bases, and 11 bases lay in between. Per the germline V gene, CDR1 is GTSNPN and CDR2 is SVGIG (reference sequence). The CDR3 reads CAWSPSEAYEQYF. The CDR3 DNA is TGTGCCTGGAGCCCAAGCGAGGCCTACGAGCAGTACTTC.

The sample holds one count of this clone. This sample also contains other DNA sequences that code for the same CDR3. The chain uses TRBV28 and TRBJ2-3, with D hard to call. Trimming pared 3 bases from V and 2 bases from J, leaving 3 bases between. Germline CDR1 reads MDHEN; CDR2 reads SYDVKM. The CDR3 runs to 12 residues. CDR3 coding DNA: TGTGCCAGCAGTTTGACCACAGATACGCAGTATTTT. It yields the protein CASSLTTDTQYF.

Here the CDR3 reads CASSLVVVRTSSSEQYF. The CDR3 bases are TGTGCCAGCAGCTTAGTTGTTGTAAGGACTAGCTCGTCCGAGCAGTACTTC. The chain employs TRBV7-2 and TRBJ2-7; 8 nucleotides line up with TRBD2. There are 17 residues in the CDR3. Germline trimming cut 1 base from V and 6 bases from J; bases unmatched to any gene: 14. The germline gives CDR1 SGHTA, CDR2 FQGNSA.

This sequence joins TRBV2 and TRBJ2-6, with 7 bases identical to TRBD1. CDR1 is SNHLY and CDR2 is FYNNEI in the germline V gene. This CDR3 region has 18 residues. V lost 6 bases and J lost 0; bases outside the gene matches: 11. The CDR3 bases are TGTGCCAGCAGCAAAACCGGGACAGTGAGCTCTGGGGCCAACGTCCTGACTTTC. Encoded protein: CASSKTGTVSSGANVLTF.

V gene TRBV6-6 combines with J gene TRBJ2-7; 7 nucleotides align to TRBD2. CDR1 and CDR2 from the germline V gene are MNHNY and SVGAGI (reference sequence). This CDR3 is built from 13 residues. The ends lost 7 bases at V and 2 bases at J; junction bases unmatched: 5. CDR3 residues: CASTLGGAYEQYF. The CDR3 DNA sequence: TGTGCCAGCACCTTGGGAGGGGCCTACGAGCAGTACTTC.

The V and J genes are TRBV7-8 and TRBJ2-5; TRBD1 matches 9 bases. The CDR3 length is 15 residues. V lost 5 bases to trimming and J lost 2 bases; unmatched junction nucleotides: 6. CDR1 SGHVS and CDR2 FQNEAQ come from the germline V gene. Here the CDR3 reads CASSKQGAGQETQYF. The CDR3, as DNA: TGTGCCAGCAGCAAACAGGGGGCGGGACAAGAGACCCAGTACTTC.

This clone appeared once. Other nucleotide sequences from this sample produce the same CDR3. The CDR3 protein is CASSLVGQTNEKLFF. For the CDR3, the DNA is TGTGCCAGCAGCTTAGTCGGACAGACTAATGAAAAACTGTTTTTT. The chain combines TRBV7-2 with TRBJ1-4; D perhaps matches TRBD1 (6 bases). CDR1 is SGHTA and CDR2 is FQGNSA in the germline V gene. The CDR3 has 15 residues. V was clipped by 1 base and J by 2 bases, with 8 bases between them.

This chain connects TRBV9 to TRBJ1-2; TRBD1 is a possible D gene (5 bases). Germline CDR1 reads SGDLS; CDR2 reads YYNGEE. Trimming cost V 0 bases and J 4 bases, with 13 bases left between them. This CDR3 is built from 15 residues. The CDR3 nucleotides are TGTGCCAGCAGCGTAGAGGAAGGGGTCACCTATGGCTACACCTTC. It is translated as CASSVEEGVTYGYTF.

The genes are TRBV6-1 and TRBJ1-5, with D perhaps TRBD1 (6 bases). This CDR3 is 16 amino acids long. CDR1 and CDR2 (germline): MNHNS, SASEGT. Trimming left V 3 bases short and J 7 bases short, with 19 bases between. The CDR3 here is CASSESGGRGSQPQHF. The CDR3 DNA reads as TGTGCCAGCAGTGAGAGCGGGGGCCGTGGATCGCAGCCCCAGCATTTT.

On this clone itself: The junction and the germline gene differ at one end; a read error may be behind it. This chain connects TRBV20-1 to TRBJ2-3; D may be TRBD1 (5 bases). Germline loops: CDR1 DFQATT, CDR2 SNEGSKA (reference sequence). CDR3 length: 11 amino acids. CDR3 in amino acids: CSAVTGPTRYF. The DNA for the CDR3 is TGCAGTGCTGTTACAGGCCCCACGCGGTATTTT.

This chain links TRBV5-4 with TRBJ1-5; 8 bases match TRBD1. The CDR3 totals 16 residues. Germline CDR1 is SGHNT and CDR2 is YYREEE (reference sequence). V lost 1 base to trimming and J lost 5 bases; unmatched junction nucleotides: 8. Here the CDR3 reads CASSLFGQGGDQPQHF. The CDR3 DNA reads as TGTGCCAGCAGCTTGTTCGGACAGGGAGGCGATCAGCCCCAGCATTTT.

This clone was recorded once. V usage is TRBV12-5 and J usage is TRBJ1-5; D uncertain. Germline V gene lookup returns CDR1 LGHNT and CDR2 FRNRAP. V lost 0 bases and J 3 bases, leaving 15 bases between the germline ends. The CDR3 consists of 17 residues. For the CDR3, the DNA is TGTGCTAGTGGTTTGGTACTGGGAGGGAAGGTCAATCAGCCCCAGCATTTT. Translated, it gives CASGLVLGGKVNQPQHF. Combining the CDR3 with reference TRBV12-5 and TRBJ1-5 gives the whole variable domain DARVTQTPRHKVTEMGQEVTMRCQPILGHNTVFWYRQTMMQGLELLAYFRNRAPLDDSGMPKDRFSAEMPDATLATLKIQPSEPRDSAVYFCASGLVLGGKVNQPQHFGDGTRLSIL.

Note on this clone: The same CDR3 arises from other DNA sequences in this sample as well. J is TRBJ1-2 and V is TRBV28; D gene ambiguous. V was clipped by 5 bases and J by 0 bases, with 7 bases between them. The CDR3 totals 13 residues. Germline CDR1 and CDR2: MDHEN and SYDVKM. The CDR3, as DNA: TGTGCCAGCAGTCCGGGTCCTAACTATGGCTACACCTTC. It encodes CASSPGPNYGYTF.

J is TRBJ1-3 and V is TRBV5-5; D is unresolved. V was trimmed by 1 base and J by 0 bases, leaving 8 bases between them. The CDR3 spans 15 residues. CDR1 is SGHKS and CDR2 is YYEKEE in the germline V gene (reference sequence). CDR3 nucleotides: TGTGCCAGCAGCTTGCAGGCCGGCTCTGGAAACACCATATATTTT. As protein: CASSLQAGSGNTIYF.

The J gene is TRBJ2-5, the V gene TRBV12-5; 11 positions match TRBD2. Germline V gene lookup returns CDR1 LGHNT and CDR2 FRNRAP. V trimming: 7 bases; J trimming: 5 bases; junction bases outside the gene matches: 15. The CDR3 has 17 residues. This CDR3 is CASASLGTSGSIETQYF. The CDR3 DNA is TGTGCTAGTGCCTCCCTGGGTACTAGCGGGAGTATTGAGACCCAGTACTTC. The full variable domain, completed using reference TRBV12-5 and TRBJ2-5, is DARVTQTPRHKVTEMGQEVTMRCQPILGHNTVFWYRQTMMQGLELLAYFRNRAPLDDSGMPKDRFSAEMPDATLATLKIQPSEPRDSAVYFCASASLGTSGSIETQYFGPGTRLLVL.

The rearrangement joins TRBV5-6 to TRBJ1-4; D unclear. The CDR3 is 14 residues long. Trimming pared 0 bases from V and 1 base from J, leaving 4 bases between. The V gene's germline CDR1 is SGHDT and CDR2 YYEEEE. The chain's CDR3 is CASSLDGTNEKLFF. The DNA of the CDR3 is TGTGCCAGCAGCTTGGACGGAACTAATGAAAAACTGTTTTTT.

The chain links TRBV7-2 to TRBJ2-2, with a tentative D call TRBD2 (6 bases). The V gene's germline CDR1 is SGHTA and CDR2 FQGNSA. Trimming shortened V by 3 bases and J by 8 bases, and 16 bases separated the two germline ends. The CDR3 has 15 residues. CDR3 DNA sequence: TGTGCCAGCAGCTTGGACCCGGGAGTAAGTGGGGAGCTGTTTTTT. This translates into CASSLDPGVSGELFF.

The rearrangement uses TRBV28 and TRBJ1-2, with D perhaps TRBD1 (5 bases). This CDR3 comprises 14 residues. The V end lost 3 bases, the J end lost 0 bases, and 8 bases lay between the germline ends. Per germline, CDR1 MDHEN and CDR2 SYDVKM. The CDR3 here is CASSLTATNYGYTF. DNA of the CDR3: TGTGCCAGCAGTTTGACAGCTACTAACTATGGCTACACCTTC.

This chain joins TRBV5-6 and TRBJ2-1; 8 positions agree with TRBD2. V lost 7 bases to trimming and J lost 7 bases; unmatched junction nucleotides: 16. Germline V gene data show CDR1 as SGHDT and CDR2 as YYEEEE. The CDR3 consists of 16 residues. Written as DNA, the CDR3 is TGTGCCAGCCAAATGGGTCGCGGGAGGTTTGGGAATGAGCAGTTCTTC. This encodes CASQMGRGRFGNEQFF.

The chain joins TRBV7-8 to TRBJ2-7; the D call may be TRBD1 or TRBD2 (5 bases each). Germline CDR1 is SGHVS and CDR2 is FQNEAQ. V was pared by 5 bases and J by 2 bases, with 16 bases between. The CDR3 runs 15 residues. The CDR3 region is CASSPSEGRPYEQYF. In DNA, the CDR3 is TGTGCCAGCAGCCCTTCCGAGGGGAGACCCTACGAGCAGTACTTC. Complete variable domain (other parts from reference TRBV7-8 and TRBJ2-7): GAGVSQSPRYKVAKRGQDVALRCDPISGHVSLFWYQQALGQGPEFLTYFQNEAQLDKSGLPSDRFFAERPEGSVSTLKIQRTQQEDSAVYLCASSPSEGRPYEQYFGPGTRLTVT.

The chain recombines TRBV6-5 with TRBJ1-6, with D tentatively TRBD1 (5 bases). V was cut by 8 bases and J by 8 bases, with 10 bases left in between. The CDR3 has 12 residues. The germline gives CDR1 MNHEY, CDR2 SVGAGI. The CDR3 nucleotides read TGTGCCAGCGGGGCAGTTTATTCACCCCTCCACTTT. It yields the protein CASGAVYSPLHF.

The chain recombines TRBV6-5 with TRBJ2-7; 7 bases map to TRBD2. Germline V CDR1 and CDR2: MNHEY, SVGAGI. V was clipped by 7 bases and J by 3 bases; unmatched bases: 0. The CDR3 runs 11 residues. The CDR3, as DNA: TGTGCCAGCAAGCGGGGCTACGAGCAGTACTTC. Its protein product is CASKRGYEQYF.

The J gene is TRBJ2-3, the V gene TRBV5-1; either TRBD1 or TRBD2 may supply D (7 bases each). The CDR3 covers 16 residues. Germline V gives CDR1 SGHRS, CDR2 YFSETQ. V lost 0 bases and J lost 7, with 18 bases in between. Here the CDR3 DNA reads TGCGCCAGCAGCTTGGCTGGCAGGGGGGGTGGAAATACGCAGTATTTT. Protein sequence: CASSLAGRGGGNTQYF. Looking up the rest from reference TRBV5-1 and TRBJ2-3 gives the full variable domain: KAGVTQTPRYLIKTRGQQVTLSCSPISGHRSVSWYQQTPGQGLQFLFEYFSETQRNKGNFPGRFSGRQFSNSRSEMNVSTLELGDSALYLCASSLAGRGGGNTQYFGPGTRLTVL.

The chain combines TRBV19 with TRBJ2-7; 14 bases are shared with TRBD2. Germline V gene data show CDR1 as LNHDA and CDR2 as SQIVND (reference sequence). V gave up 0 bases and J gave up 8 bases; unmatched junction bases: 9. CDR3 length: 17 amino acids. In DNA, the CDR3 is TGTGCCAGTAGTATAGATGGGACTAGCGGGGGACTACGCCAGCAGTACTTC. Translation: CASSIDGTSGGLRQQYF.